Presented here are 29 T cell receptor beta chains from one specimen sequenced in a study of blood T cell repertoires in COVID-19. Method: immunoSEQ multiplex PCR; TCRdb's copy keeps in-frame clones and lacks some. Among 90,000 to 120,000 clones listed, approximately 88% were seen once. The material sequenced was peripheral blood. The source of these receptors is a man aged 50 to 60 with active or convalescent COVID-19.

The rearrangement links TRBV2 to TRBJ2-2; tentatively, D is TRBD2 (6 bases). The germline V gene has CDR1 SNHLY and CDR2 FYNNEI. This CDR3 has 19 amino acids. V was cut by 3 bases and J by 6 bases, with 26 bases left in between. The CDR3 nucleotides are TGTGCCAGCAGTGATGGGGGGACCTTGTCCACCGCCGGCCCCGGGGAGCTGTTTTTT. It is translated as CASSDGGTLSTAGPGELFF.

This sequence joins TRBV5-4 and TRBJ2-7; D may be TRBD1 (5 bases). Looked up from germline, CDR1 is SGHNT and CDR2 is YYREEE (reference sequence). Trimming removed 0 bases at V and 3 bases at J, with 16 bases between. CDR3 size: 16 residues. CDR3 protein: CASSLAVGDKVYEQYF. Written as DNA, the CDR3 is TGTGCCAGCAGCTTGGCGGTAGGGGATAAAGTCTACGAGCAGTACTTC.

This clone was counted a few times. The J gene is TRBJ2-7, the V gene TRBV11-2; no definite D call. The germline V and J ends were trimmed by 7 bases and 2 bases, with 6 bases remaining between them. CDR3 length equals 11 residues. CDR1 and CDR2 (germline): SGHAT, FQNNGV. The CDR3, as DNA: TGTGCCAGCACCCCGGCCTACGAGCAGTACTTC. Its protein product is CASTPAYEQYF.

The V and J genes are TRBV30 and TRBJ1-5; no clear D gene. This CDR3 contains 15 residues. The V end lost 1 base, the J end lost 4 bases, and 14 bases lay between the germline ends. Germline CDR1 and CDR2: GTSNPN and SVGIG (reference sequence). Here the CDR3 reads CAWSGSGIRNQPQHF. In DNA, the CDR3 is TGTGCCTGGAGTGGGTCCGGGATTCGGAATCAGCCCCAGCATTTT.

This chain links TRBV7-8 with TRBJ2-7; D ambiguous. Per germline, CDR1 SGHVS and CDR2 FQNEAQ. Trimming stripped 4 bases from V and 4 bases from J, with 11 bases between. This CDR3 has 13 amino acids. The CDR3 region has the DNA TGTGCCAGCAGCTCGGGTTTCAATTACGAGCAGTACTTC. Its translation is CASSSGFNYEQYF.

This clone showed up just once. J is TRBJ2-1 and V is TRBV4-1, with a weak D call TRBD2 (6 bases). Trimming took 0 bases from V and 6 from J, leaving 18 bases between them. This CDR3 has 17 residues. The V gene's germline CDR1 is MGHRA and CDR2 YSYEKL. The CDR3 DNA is TGCGCCAGCAGCCAAGATCGGGGGATCAGAGGAATCAATGAGCAGTTCTTC. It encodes CASSQDRGIRGINEQFF.

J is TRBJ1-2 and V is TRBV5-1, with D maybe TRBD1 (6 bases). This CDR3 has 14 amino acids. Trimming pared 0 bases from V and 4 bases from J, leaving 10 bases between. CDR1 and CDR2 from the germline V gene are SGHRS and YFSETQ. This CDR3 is CASSLERGSYGYTF. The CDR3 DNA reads TGCGCCAGCAGCTTGGAAAGGGGGAGCTATGGCTACACCTTC.

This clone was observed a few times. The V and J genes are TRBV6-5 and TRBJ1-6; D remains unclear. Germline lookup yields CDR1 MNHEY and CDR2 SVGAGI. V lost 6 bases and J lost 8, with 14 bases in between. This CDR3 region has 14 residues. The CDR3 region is CASRPPGLDSPLHF. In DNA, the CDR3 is TGTGCCAGCAGACCCCCAGGTCTGGATTCACCCCTCCACTTT.

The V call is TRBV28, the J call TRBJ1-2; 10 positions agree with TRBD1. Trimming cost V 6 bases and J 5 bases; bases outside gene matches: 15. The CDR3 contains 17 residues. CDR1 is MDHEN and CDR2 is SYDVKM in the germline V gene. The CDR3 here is CASSTPGQGVRVYGYTF. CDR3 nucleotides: TGTGCCAGCAGCACACCAGGACAGGGGGTTCGGGTTTATGGCTACACCTTC.

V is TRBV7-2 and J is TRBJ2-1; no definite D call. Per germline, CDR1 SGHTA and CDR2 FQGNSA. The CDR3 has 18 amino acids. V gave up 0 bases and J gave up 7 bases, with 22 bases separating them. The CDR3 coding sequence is TGTGCCAGCAGCTTAGCTCGCTCTGGTGACCCAATCGGGAATGAGCAGTTCTTC. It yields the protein CASSLARSGDPIGNEQFF.

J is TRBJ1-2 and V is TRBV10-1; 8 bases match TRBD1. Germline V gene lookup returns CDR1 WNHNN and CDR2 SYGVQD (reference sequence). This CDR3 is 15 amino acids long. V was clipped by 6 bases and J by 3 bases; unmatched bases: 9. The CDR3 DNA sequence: TGCGCCAGCAGCCCGGACAGGGCGGGATACTATGGCTACACCTTC. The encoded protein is CASSPDRAGYYGYTF.

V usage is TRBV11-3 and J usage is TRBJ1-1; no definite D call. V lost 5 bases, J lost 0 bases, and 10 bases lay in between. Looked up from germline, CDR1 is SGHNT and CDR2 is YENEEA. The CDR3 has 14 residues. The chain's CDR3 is CASSLSQVNTEAFF. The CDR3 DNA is TGTGCCAGCAGCCTTTCCCAGGTGAACACTGAAGCTTTCTTT.

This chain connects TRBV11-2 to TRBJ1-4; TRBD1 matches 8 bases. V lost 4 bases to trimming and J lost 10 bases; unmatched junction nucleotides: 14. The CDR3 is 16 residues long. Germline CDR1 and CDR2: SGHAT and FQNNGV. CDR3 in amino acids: CASSSQTGTGLGKLFF. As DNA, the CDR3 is TGTGCCAGCAGCTCCCAGACCGGGACAGGTTTGGGAAAACTGTTTTTT.

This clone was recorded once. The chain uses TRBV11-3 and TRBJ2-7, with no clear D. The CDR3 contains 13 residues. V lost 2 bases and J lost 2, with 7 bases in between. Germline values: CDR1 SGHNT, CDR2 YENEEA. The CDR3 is CASSLRPTYEQYF. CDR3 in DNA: TGTGCCAGCAGCTTACGCCCTACCTACGAGCAGTACTTC.

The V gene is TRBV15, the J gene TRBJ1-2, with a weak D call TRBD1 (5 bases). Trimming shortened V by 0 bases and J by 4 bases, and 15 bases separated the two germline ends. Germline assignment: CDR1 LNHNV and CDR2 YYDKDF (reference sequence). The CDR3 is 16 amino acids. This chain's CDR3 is CATSRDGGGRIYGYTF. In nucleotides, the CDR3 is TGTGCCACCAGCAGAGATGGCGGGGGACGAATCTATGGCTACACCTTC.

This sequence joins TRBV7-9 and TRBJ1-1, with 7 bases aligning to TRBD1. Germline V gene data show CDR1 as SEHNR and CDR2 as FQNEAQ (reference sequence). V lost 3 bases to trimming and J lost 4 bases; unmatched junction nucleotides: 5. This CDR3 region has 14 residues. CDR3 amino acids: CASSFSRGVTEAFF. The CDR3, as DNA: TGTGCCAGCAGCTTCTCCAGGGGGGTCACTGAAGCTTTCTTT.

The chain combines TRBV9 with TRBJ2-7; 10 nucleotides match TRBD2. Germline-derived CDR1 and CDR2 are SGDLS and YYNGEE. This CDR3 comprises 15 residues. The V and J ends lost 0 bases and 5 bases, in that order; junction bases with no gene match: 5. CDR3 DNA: TGTGCCAGCAGCGTAGGAGCGGGAGGGGGCGACGAGCAGTACTTC. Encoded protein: CASSVGAGGGDEQYF.

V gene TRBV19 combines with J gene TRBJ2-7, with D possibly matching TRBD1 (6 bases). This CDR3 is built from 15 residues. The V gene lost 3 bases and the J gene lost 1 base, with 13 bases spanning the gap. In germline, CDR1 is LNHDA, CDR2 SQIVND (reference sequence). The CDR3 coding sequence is TGTGCCAGTAGTATTAGGACAGAACCGTCCTACGAGCAGTACTTC. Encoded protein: CASSIRTEPSYEQYF.

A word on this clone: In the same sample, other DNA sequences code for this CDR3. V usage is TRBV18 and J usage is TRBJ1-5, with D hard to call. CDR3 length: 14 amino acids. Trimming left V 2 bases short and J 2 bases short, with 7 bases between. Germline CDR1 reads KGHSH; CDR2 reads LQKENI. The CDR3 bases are TGTGCCAGCTCACCAGGCCAGGGCAATCAGCCCCAGCATTTT. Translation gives CASSPGQGNQPQHF.

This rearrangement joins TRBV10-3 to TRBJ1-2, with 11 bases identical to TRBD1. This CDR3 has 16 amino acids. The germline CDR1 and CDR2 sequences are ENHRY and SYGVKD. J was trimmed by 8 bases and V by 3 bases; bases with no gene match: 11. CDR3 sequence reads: CAISDLRTGGAFGYTF. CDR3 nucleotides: TGTGCCATCAGTGATTTGCGGACAGGGGGCGCTTTCGGCTACACCTTC.

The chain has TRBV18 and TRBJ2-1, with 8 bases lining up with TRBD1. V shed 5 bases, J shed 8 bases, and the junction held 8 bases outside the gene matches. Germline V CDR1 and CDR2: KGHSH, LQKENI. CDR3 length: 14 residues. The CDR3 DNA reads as TGTGCCAGCTCATCCGGGACAGGCCCCCATGAGCAGTTCTTC. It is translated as CASSSGTGPHEQFF.

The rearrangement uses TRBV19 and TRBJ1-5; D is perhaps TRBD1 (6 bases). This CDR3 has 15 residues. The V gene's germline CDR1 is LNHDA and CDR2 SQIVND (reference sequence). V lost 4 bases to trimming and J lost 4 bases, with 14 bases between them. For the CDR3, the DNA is TGTGCCAGTAGTAGACAGGAGACAACGAATCAGCCCCAGCATTTT. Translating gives CASSRQETTNQPQHF.

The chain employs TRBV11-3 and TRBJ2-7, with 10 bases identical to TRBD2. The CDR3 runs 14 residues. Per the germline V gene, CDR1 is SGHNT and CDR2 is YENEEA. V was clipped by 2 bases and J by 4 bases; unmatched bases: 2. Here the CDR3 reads CASSLMGLAYEQYF. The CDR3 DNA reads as TGTGCCAGCAGCTTAATGGGACTAGCGTACGAGCAGTACTTC. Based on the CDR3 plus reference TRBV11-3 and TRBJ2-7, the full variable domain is EAGVVQSPRYKIIEKKQPVAFWCNPISGHNTLYWYLQNLGQGPELLIRYENEEAVDDSQLPKDRFSAERLKGVDSTLKIQPAELGDSAVYLCASSLMGLAYEQYFGPGTRLTVT.

The chain's CDR3 is CASSGGVIAKNIQYF. Here the CDR3 DNA reads TGTGCCAGCAGTGGGGGAGTTATAGCCAAAAACATTCAGTACTTC. The chain links TRBV25-1 to TRBJ2-4; D possibly corresponds to TRBD2 (5 bases). Trimming left V 4 bases short and J 0 bases short, with 10 bases between. The CDR3 consists of 15 residues. Germline assignment: CDR1 MGHDK and CDR2 SYGVNS.

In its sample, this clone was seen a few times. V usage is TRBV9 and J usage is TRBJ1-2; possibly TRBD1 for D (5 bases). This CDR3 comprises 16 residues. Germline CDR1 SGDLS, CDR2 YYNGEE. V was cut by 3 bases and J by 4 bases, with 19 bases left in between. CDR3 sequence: CASSDPRLPGPYGYTF. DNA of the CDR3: TGTGCCAGCAGCGACCCTCGATTGCCAGGGCCCTATGGCTACACCTTC.

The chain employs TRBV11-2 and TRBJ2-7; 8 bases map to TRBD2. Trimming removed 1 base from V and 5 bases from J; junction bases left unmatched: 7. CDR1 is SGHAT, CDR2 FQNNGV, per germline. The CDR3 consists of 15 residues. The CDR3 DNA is TGTGCCAGCAGCTTAGGGCAGCGGGAGATCAACGAGCAGTACTTC. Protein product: CASSLGQREINEQYF.

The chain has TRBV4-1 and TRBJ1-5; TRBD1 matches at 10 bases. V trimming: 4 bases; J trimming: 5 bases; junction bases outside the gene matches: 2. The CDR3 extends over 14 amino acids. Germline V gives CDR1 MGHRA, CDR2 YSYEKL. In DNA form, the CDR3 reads TGCGCCAGCAGCCCGACAGGGGGCCATCAGCCCCAGCATTTT. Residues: CASSPTGGHQPQHF.

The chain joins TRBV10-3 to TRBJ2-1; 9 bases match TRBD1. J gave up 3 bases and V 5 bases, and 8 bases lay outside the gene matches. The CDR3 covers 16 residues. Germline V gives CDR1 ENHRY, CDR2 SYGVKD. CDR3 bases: TGTGCCATCAGTCACTCGGGGGGACAGGGCTACAATGAGCAGTTCTTC. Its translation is CAISHSGGQGYNEQFF.

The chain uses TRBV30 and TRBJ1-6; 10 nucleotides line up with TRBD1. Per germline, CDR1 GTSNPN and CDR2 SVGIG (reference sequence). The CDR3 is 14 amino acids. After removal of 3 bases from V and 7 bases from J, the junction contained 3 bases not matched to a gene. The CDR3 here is CAWRRQGANSPLHF. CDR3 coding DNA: TGTGCCTGGAGACGACAGGGGGCAAATTCACCCCTCCACTTT.